One sample yielded the 12 T cell receptor beta chains listed below, sequenced in a study of T cell responses to AZD1222 COVID-19 vaccine. Data came from immunoSEQ multiplex PCR; TCRdb stores just in-frame clones and leaves some out. The sample holds over 150,000 clones, 90% to 95% seen once. The sequenced sample was peripheral blood, obtained on day 0 of MenACWY control vaccination. The source of these receptors is an adult in good health.

The chain recombines TRBV6-5 with TRBJ1-1; unclear D gene. The germline CDR1 and CDR2 sequences are MNHEY and SVGAGI. Between the trimmed V and J ends, which lost 4 bases and 0 bases, there was a span of 9 bases. The CDR3 length is 14 residues. CDR3 bases: TGTGCCAGCAGTTTCCCGGATCTGAACACTGAAGCTTTCTTT. This translates into CASSFPDLNTEAFF.

V and J are TRBV5-5 and TRBJ1-1; D not resolved. Trimming cost V 6 bases and J 4 bases, with 7 bases left between them. Germline CDR1 is SGHKS and CDR2 is YYEKEE (reference sequence). This CDR3 comprises 11 residues. Here the CDR3 DNA reads TGTGCCAGCAACACTTTCACTGAAGCTTTCTTT. This encodes CASNTFTEAFF.

The chain combines TRBV12-3 or TRBV12-4 with TRBJ1-2; 9 positions match TRBD1. This CDR3 contains 13 residues. V lost 6 bases, J lost 10 bases, and 9 bases stayed unmatched. CDR3 in DNA: TGTGCCAGCAGCTTGGGACAGGGAGTCCTCTACACCTTC. Amino acids: CASSLGQGVLYTF.

J is TRBJ2-3 and V is TRBV3-1 (or the pseudogene TRBV3-2), with 12 bases lining up with TRBD2. Per the germline V gene, CDR1 is LGHDT and CDR2 is YNNKEL (reference sequence). This CDR3 comprises 15 residues. Trimming removed 1 base from V and 4 bases from J; junction bases left unmatched: 0. The CDR3 sequence: CASSQGLAGADTQYF. CDR3 DNA sequence: TGTGCCAGCAGCCAAGGACTAGCGGGAGCAGATACGCAGTATTTT.

This chain connects TRBV6-1 to TRBJ2-2; D gene unclear. Germline V CDR1 and CDR2: MNHNS, SASEGT. The CDR3 spans 14 residues. V lost 2 bases, J lost 4 bases, and 8 bases lay in between. The CDR3 nucleotides are TGTGCCAGCAGTGAATTCTCAGGCACCGGGGAGCTGTTTTTT. Translated, it gives CASSEFSGTGELFF.

The CDR3 bases are TGTGCCAGCAGCTACCGCGCCAGTAGTCTCTCTGGAAACACCATATATTTT. This sequence encodes CASSYRASSLSGNTIYF. The chain recombines TRBV7-2 with TRBJ1-3; D is unclear. The CDR3 is 17 residues long. Trimming took off 4 bases at V and 0 bases at J, with 16 bases between the two ends. CDR1 is SGHTA, CDR2 FQGNSA, per germline.

The chain combines TRBV24-1 with TRBJ2-2; no firm D call. CDR1 is KGHDR and CDR2 is SFDVKD in the germline V gene. This CDR3 has 17 residues. V lost 4 bases and J 4 bases, leaving 18 bases between the germline ends. As DNA, the CDR3 is TGTGCCACCAGTGACCCTTCCGGGTCGCACCCCACCGGGGAGCTGTTTTTT. It yields the protein CATSDPSGSHPTGELFF.

The rearrangement uses TRBV2 and TRBJ1-5, with 9 bases fitting TRBD1. The CDR3 loop spans 14 amino acids. The V segment lost 7 bases and the J segment 7 bases; nucleotides outside the gene matches: 8. CDR1 is SNHLY and CDR2 is FYNNEI in the germline V gene. DNA for the CDR3: TGTGCCAGCAAACAGGGGGCGATTCTCCAGCCCCAGCATTTT. This translates into CASKQGAILQPQHF.

The chain uses TRBV2 and TRBJ2-3; a weak D match, TRBD1 (6 bases). Trimming pared 6 bases from V and 6 bases from J, leaving 16 bases between. The CDR3 runs to 14 residues. CDR1 is SNHLY, CDR2 FYNNEI, per germline. The CDR3 protein is CASSYRDNPDTQYF. The CDR3 DNA is TGTGCCAGCAGCTACCGGGACAATCCGGATACGCAGTATTTT.

The chain couples TRBV30 to TRBJ1-2; no clear D gene. This CDR3 is 13 amino acids long. Per germline, CDR1 GTSNPN and CDR2 SVGIG (reference sequence). The ends were cut back, 0 bases at V and 10 bases at J, with 15 bases in the middle. In nucleotides, the CDR3 is TGTGCCTGGAGTGTGGCAGGACCTATGGTCTACACCTTC. Translating it yields CAWSVAGPMVYTF.

The V gene is TRBV7-2, the J gene TRBJ2-4; D might be TRBD1 (6 bases). Germline V lookup: CDR1 SGHTA, CDR2 FQGNSA. The V end was cut by 5 bases, the J end by 0 bases, with 17 bases between. This CDR3 has 17 amino acids. The CDR3: CASSPQGLRLAKNIQYF. The CDR3 nucleotides are TGTGCCAGCAGCCCCCAGGGGTTGCGCCTAGCCAAAAACATTCAGTACTTC.

This chain uses TRBV7-2 with TRBJ1-1, with 8 bases aligning to TRBD1. The CDR3 extends over 15 amino acids. The junction had 10 bases not matched to a gene; V was cut back by 5 bases and J by 5 bases. Looked up from germline, CDR1 is SGHTA and CDR2 is FQGNSA. The CDR3 loop is CASSQNTGGRTEAFF. CDR3 DNA: TGTGCCAGCAGCCAAAACACAGGGGGGAGGACTGAAGCTTTCTTT.